This T cell receptor beta chain was found in a study of spatial heterogeneity in lung cancer. Study-wide points: In tumors, expanded intratumoral alpha and beta TCR counts tracked mutation counts.

CDR3 length: 15 amino acids. Trimming removed 3 bases from V and 4 bases from J, with 13 bases in between. TCR cDNA molecules each carried a unique molecular identifier. TCRdb reprocessed the 5' RACE reads via MiXCR and lists one record per CDR3 protein. The profile covers over 4,000 distinct CDR3 sequences, with about 5.8% appearing a single time and 15% to 20% taken by the ten largest. Sample time point: sample taken at primary tumor resection. A total of about 73 untreated early-stage non-small cell lung cancer patients served as donors. Researchers sequenced whole RNA taken from tumor, nontumor lung or frozen PBMC without sorting. This clonotype ranks as medium-sized. Its antigen is as yet unknown.

The chain joins TRBV12-3 or TRBV12-4 to TRBJ2-1; D is undetermined. The sequenced sample was lung tumor tissue, obtained at surgery. This TCR derives from a male donor with early-stage non-small cell lung cancer. The CDR3 DNA reads TGTGCCAGCAGTTTTTCGGCAGGCCTTTACAATGAGCAGTTCTTC. Protein: CASSFSAGLYNEQFF.